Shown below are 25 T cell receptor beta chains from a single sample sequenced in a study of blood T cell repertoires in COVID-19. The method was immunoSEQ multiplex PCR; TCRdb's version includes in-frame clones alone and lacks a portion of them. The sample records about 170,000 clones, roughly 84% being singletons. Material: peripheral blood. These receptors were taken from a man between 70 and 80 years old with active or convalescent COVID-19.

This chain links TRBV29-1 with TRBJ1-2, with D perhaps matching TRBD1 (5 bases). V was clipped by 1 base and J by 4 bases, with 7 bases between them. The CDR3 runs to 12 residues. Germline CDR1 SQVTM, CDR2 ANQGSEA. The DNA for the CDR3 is TGCAGCGTTGAAGGGCAGGGCTATGGCTACACCTTC. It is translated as CSVEGQGYGYTF.

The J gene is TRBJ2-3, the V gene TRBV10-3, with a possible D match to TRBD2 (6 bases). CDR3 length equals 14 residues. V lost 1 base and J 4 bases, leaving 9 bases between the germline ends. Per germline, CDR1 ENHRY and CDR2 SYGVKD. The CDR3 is CAISEFGSADTQYF. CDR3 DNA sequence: TGTGCCATCAGTGAGTTCGGGAGTGCAGATACGCAGTATTTT.

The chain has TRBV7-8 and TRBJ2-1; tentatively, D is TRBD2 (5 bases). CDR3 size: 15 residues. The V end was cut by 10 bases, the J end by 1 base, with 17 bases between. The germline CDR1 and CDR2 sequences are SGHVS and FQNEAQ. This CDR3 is CATLEGYISYNEQFF. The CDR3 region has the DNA TGTGCCACCCTCGAGGGATATATATCCTACAATGAGCAGTTCTTC.

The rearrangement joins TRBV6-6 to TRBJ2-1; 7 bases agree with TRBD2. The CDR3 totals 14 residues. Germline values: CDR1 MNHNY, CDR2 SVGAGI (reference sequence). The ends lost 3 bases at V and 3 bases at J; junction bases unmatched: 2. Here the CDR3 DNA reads TGTGCCAGCAGTTATTGGGGGGGCTACAATGAGCAGTTCTTC. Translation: CASSYWGGYNEQFF.

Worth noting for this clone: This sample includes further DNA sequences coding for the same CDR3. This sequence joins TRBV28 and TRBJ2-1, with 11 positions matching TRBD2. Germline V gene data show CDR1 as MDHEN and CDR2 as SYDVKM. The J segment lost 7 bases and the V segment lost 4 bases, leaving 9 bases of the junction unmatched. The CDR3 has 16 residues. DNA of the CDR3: TGTGCCAGCAGTTCCCCCGTAGCGGGAGGGTTGAATGAGCAGTTCTTC. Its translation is CASSSPVAGGLNEQFF.

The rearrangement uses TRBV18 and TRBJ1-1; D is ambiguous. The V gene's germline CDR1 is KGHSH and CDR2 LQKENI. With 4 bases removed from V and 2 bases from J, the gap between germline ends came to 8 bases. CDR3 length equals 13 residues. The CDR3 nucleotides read TGTGCCAGCTCACGCGATCTAAACACTGAAGCTTTCTTT. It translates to CASSRDLNTEAFF.

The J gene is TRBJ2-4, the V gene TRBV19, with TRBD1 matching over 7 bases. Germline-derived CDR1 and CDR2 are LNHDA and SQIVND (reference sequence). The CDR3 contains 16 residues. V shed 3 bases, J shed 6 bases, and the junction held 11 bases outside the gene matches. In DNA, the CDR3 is TGTGCCAGTAGTATCGACAGGGCGGTTACGAGAAACATTCAGTACTTC. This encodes CASSIDRAVTRNIQYF.

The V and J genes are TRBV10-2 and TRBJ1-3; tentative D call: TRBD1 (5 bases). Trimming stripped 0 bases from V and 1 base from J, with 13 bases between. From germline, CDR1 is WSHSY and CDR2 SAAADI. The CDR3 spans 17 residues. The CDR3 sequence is CASSESWGGPSGNTIYF. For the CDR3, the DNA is TGCGCCAGCAGTGAGTCGTGGGGGGGACCTTCTGGAAACACCATATATTTT.

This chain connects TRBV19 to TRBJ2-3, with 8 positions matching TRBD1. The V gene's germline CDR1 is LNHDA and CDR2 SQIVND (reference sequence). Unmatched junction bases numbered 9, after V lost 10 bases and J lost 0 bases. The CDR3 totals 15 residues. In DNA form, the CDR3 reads TGTGCCACCTGCCTCCGGGACAGGAGCACAGATACGCAGTATTTT. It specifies CATCLRDRSTDTQYF.

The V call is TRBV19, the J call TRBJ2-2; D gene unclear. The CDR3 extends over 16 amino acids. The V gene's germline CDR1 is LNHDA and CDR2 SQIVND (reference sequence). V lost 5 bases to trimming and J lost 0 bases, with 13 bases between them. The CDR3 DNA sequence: TGTGCCAGTAGTCCGACACGGAAGCCGAACACCGGGGAGCTGTTTTTT. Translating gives CASSPTRKPNTGELFF.

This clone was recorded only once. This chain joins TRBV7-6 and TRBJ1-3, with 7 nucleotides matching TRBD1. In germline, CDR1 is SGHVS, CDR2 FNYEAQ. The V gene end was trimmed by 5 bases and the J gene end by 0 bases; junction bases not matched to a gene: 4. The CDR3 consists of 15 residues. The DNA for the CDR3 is TGTGCCAGCAGCCACAGGGGCATCTCTGGAAACACCATATATTTT. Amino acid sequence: CASSHRGISGNTIYF.

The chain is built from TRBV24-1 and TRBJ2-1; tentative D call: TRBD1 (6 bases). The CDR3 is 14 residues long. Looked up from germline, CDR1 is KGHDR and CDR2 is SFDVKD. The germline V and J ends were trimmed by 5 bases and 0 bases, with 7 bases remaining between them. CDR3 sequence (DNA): TGTGCCACCAGTGGAGGGGGCTCCTACAATGAGCAGTTCTTC. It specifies CATSGGGSYNEQFF.

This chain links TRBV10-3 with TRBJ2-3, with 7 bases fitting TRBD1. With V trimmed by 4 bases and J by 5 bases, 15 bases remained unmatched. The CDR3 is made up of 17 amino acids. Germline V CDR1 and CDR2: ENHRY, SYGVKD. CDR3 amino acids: CAISAPRGGRGGDTQYF. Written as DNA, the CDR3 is TGTGCCATCAGTGCACCTCGAGGGGGCCGAGGGGGAGATACGCAGTATTTT.

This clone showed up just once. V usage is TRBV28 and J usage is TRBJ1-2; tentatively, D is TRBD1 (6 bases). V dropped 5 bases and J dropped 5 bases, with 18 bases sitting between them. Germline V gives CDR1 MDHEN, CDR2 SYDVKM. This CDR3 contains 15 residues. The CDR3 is CASSTIGGRVYGYTF. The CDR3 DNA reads TGTGCCAGCAGTACCATCGGGGGGCGAGTGTATGGCTACACCTTC.

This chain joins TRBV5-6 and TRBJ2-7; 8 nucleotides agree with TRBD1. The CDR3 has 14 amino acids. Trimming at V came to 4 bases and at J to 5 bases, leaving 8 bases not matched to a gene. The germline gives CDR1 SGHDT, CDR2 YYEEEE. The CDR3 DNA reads TGTGCCAGCAGCACCCGGACAGGGCGGGACGAGCAGTACTTC. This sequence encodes CASSTRTGRDEQYF.

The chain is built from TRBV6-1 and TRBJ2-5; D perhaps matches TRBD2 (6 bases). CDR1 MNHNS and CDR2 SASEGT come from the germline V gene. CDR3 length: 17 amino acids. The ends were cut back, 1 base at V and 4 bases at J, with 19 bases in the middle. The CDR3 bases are TGTGCCAGCAGTGAAGTGTGGTTAGGGGAGGCTCGAGAGACCCAGTACTTC. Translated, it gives CASSEVWLGEARETQYF.

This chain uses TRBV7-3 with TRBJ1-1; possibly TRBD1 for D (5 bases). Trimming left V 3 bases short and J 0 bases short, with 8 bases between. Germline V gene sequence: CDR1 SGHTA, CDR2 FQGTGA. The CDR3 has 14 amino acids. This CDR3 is CASSLGLMNTEAFF. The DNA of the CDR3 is TGTGCCAGCAGCTTGGGACTGATGAACACTGAAGCTTTCTTT.

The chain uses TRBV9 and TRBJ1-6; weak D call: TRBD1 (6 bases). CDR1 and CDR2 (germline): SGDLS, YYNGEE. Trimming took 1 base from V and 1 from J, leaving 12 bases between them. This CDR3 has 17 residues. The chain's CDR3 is CASSVQQGRSYNSPLHF. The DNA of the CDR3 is TGTGCCAGCAGCGTACAACAGGGCCGATCCTATAATTCACCCCTCCACTTT.

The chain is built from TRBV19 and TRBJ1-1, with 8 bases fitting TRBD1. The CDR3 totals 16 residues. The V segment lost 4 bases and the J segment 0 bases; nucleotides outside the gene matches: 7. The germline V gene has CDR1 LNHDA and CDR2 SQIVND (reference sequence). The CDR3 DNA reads TGTGCCAGTAGTACCAGGTACAGGGGGATGAACACTGAAGCTTTCTTT. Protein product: CASSTRYRGMNTEAFF.

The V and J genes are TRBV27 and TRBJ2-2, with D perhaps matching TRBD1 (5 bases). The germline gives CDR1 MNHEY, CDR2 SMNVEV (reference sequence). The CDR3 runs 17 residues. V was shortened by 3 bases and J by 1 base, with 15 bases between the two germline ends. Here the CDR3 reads CASSLYTNDRNTGELFF. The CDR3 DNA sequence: TGTGCCAGCAGTTTGTACACCAACGACAGGAACACCGGGGAGCTGTTTTTT.

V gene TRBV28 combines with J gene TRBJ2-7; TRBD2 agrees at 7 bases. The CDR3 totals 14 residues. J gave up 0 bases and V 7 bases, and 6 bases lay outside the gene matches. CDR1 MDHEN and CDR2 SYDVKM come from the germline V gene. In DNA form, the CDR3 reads TGTGCCAGCAAAACTAGCGCAAGCTCCTACGAGCAGTACTTC. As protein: CASKTSASSYEQYF.

The CDR3 region has the DNA TGTGCCAGCAGTGATCCGGGACAGGGGGCTTACAATGAGCAGTTCTTC. This codes for CASSDPGQGAYNEQFF. This chain links TRBV25-1 with TRBJ2-1; 12 bases line up with TRBD1. Germline trimming cut 3 bases from V and 4 bases from J; bases unmatched to any gene: 4. The CDR3 is 16 residues long. Germline V gene data show CDR1 as MGHDK and CDR2 as SYGVNS.

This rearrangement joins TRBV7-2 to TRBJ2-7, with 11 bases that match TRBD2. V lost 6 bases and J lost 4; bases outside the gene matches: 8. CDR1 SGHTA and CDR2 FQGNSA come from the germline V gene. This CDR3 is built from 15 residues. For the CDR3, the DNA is TGTGCCAGCAGTTCGAGACTAGCGGGGCGATACGAGCAGTACTTC. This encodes CASSSRLAGRYEQYF.

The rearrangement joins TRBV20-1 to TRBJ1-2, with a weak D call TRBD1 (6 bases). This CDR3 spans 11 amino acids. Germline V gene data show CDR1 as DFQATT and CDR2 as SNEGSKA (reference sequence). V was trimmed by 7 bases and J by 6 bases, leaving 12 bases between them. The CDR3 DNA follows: TGCAGTGTCGCAGGGGAAAATGGCTACACCTTC. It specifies CSVAGENGYTF.

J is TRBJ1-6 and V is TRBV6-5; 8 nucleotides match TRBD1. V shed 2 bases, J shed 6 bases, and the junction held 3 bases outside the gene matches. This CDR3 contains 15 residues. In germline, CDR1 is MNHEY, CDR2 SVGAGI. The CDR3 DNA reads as TGTGCCAGCAGTTACACGGACAGGGTTAATTCACCCCTCCACTTT. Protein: CASSYTDRVNSPLHF.